This T cell receptor (beta chain) stems from a study of cytomegalovirus exposure and HLA in healthy donors. General observations from the study: Among CMV-associated TCR beta chains, most appeared HLA-restricted in a later analysis. HLA alleles showed associations with 15,000 to 20,000 TCR beta sequences in a later analysis, at a 0.05 false discovery rate.

A note on this clone: Its antigen is as yet unknown.

The junction had 13 bases not matched to a gene; V was cut back by 7 bases and J by 4 bases. The CDR3 sequence is 15 residues long. Germline values: CDR1 MNHNS, CDR2 SASEGT. Primers for the PCR totalled 60 Vbeta and 13 Jbeta. Assay used: immunoSEQ multiplex PCR; TCRdb lists only in-frame clones, some missing. The sample carries 140,000 to 150,000 clones, 9.7% recorded once. This sequence originates from a man in his fifties or sixties in good health and CMV-seronegative. Sequenced material: PBMCs. V gene TRBV6-1 combines with J gene TRBJ2-7, with 7 bases aligning to TRBD1. This CDR3 is CASTEDRARGYEQYF. CDR3 coding DNA: TGTGCCAGCACCGAAGACAGGGCTAGAGGGTACGAGCAGTACTTC.